This TCR beta chain derives from a study of T-cell memory formation after mild COVID-19. For the study at large: Largely donor-specific TCR clusters were found.

Notes on the study in general: The finding that pre-infection memory included some responding clones suggested that cross-reactive memory joined. Clones that contracted from day 15 to 85 had balanced CD4/CD8; later expanders were CD4+ biased.

Remarks on this clonotype: Its antigen remains unidentified.

Using its own MiXCR run on the 5' RACE reads, TCRdb lists one record per CDR3 protein. Of under 550,000 distinct CDR3 sequences in the sample, about 20% were seen once. The TCR was taken from an adult woman who had mild COVID-19 (a few samples of this study predate the infection). Cell type and time point are not known. Sequencing was carried out using PBMCs or a T cell subset sorted from them (not recorded which).

In DNA, the CDR3 is TGCGCCAGCAGCTTTTATGGGCCAGGCACCGGGGAGCTGTTTTTT. This translates into CASSFYGPGTGELFF. The chain recombines TRBV5-1 with TRBJ2-2; D not certain. Germline CDR1 reads SGHRS; CDR2 reads YFSETQ. Between the trimmed V and J ends, which lost 2 bases and 4 bases, there was a span of 12 bases. The CDR3 length is 15 residues.